Below are 25 T cell receptor beta chains sequenced from a single sample in a study of vaccination and CD4 T cells after COVID-19. The Oncomine TCR Beta short-read assay generated sequence data from the DNA of cultured CD4+ T cells. TCRdb recomputed calls from the PCR reads with MiXCR, one row per CDR3 protein. Of around 13,000 distinct CDR3 sequences in the sample, 25% to 30% were seen once. Antigens for these TCRs are unknown. Treatment denoted: 10-day PBMC culture with coronavirus spike peptide pools or control peptides (ViraFEST assay). The sample taken for sequencing was CD4+ T cells from blood, cultured in vitro. The receptors shown here come from a human donor who had recovered from COVID-19.

In its sample, this clonotype was seen a few times. For the CDR3, the DNA is TGTGCCAGCACCTATCAGGGTTCCGAGCAGTACTTC. Translation gives CASTYQGSEQYF. This rearrangement joins TRBV11-2 to TRBJ2-7; D is perhaps TRBD1 (5 bases). V was cut by 7 bases and J by 6 bases, with 13 bases left in between. Germline V gene lookup returns CDR1 SGHAT and CDR2 FQNNGV. The CDR3 totals 12 residues.

This clonotype was counted a few times. The chain combines TRBV30 with TRBJ1-3, with a weak D call TRBD1 (5 bases). Trimming removed 0 bases from V and 8 bases from J, with 17 bases in between. This CDR3 is built from 15 residues. Germline CDR1 is GTSNPN and CDR2 is SVGIG (reference sequence). The CDR3: CAWSVDRRWGDTIYF. The CDR3 DNA sequence: TGTGCCTGGAGTGTAGATAGGAGGTGGGGGGACACCATATATTTT.

Here the CDR3 DNA reads TGCGCCAGCAGCTTGTGGGCGGGGGATACAGATACGCAGTATTTT. Its translation is CASSLWAGDTDTQYF. V and J are TRBV5-1 and TRBJ2-3; 7 nucleotides align to TRBD2. Germline V gene data show CDR1 as SGHRS and CDR2 as YFSETQ. V shed 1 base, J shed 3 bases, and the junction held 5 bases outside the gene matches. The CDR3 spans 15 residues.

The V call is TRBV11-2, the J call TRBJ1-6; D unresolved. V dropped 1 base and J dropped 6 bases, with 10 bases sitting between them. Germline-derived CDR1 and CDR2 are SGHAT and FQNNGV. This CDR3 contains 15 residues. For the CDR3, the DNA is TGTGCCAGCAGCTTAGTGCGGGGTTTTAATTCACCCCTCCACTTT. Translated, it gives CASSLVRGFNSPLHF.

This chain joins TRBV5-1 and TRBJ2-5; D is ambiguous. This CDR3 spans 11 amino acids. Germline CDR1 SGHRS, CDR2 YFSETQ. The V and J ends lost 4 bases and 4 bases respectively, with 5 bases between them. The CDR3 sequence is CASSTGETQYF. The CDR3 DNA is TGCGCCAGCAGCACTGGAGAGACCCAGTACTTC.

The chain recombines TRBV10-3 with TRBJ2-1, with 7 positions matching TRBD2. V was pared by 7 bases and J by 0 bases, with 15 bases of the junction left unmatched. Germline lookup yields CDR1 ENHRY and CDR2 SYGVKD. The CDR3 length is 18 residues. CDR3 sequence (DNA): TGTGCCATCAATCCAGCGGGGCCCTTAGGAGGCTCCTACAATGAGCAGTTCTTC. As protein: CAINPAGPLGGSYNEQFF.

As concerns this clonotype: Germline and junction disagree at one end, which may indicate a read error. This sequence joins TRBV14 and TRBJ1-2; no reliable D call. This CDR3 comprises 12 residues. Germline V gene data show CDR1 as SGHDN and CDR2 as FVKESK. The CDR3 region has the DNA TGCGCCAGCAGCCAATCCAGCTATGGCTACACCTTC. Encoded protein: CASSQSSYGYTF.

This clonotype was seen a handful of times. The chain recombines TRBV21-1 with TRBJ1-4; the D call of TRBD1 is as the table states it, not checked on the DNA. TRBV21-1 is listed as a pseudogene. The CDR3 loop spans 13 amino acids. The CDR3 here is CASSGAVGEKLFF. The CDR3 DNA is TGTGCCAGCAGTGGGGCGGTGGGGGAAAAACTGTTTTTT.

This clonotype turned up a few times. The V and J genes are TRBV19 and TRBJ2-5, with TRBD2 matching over 16 bases. J was trimmed by 5 bases and V by 4 bases; bases with no gene match: 7. Germline loops: CDR1 LNHDA, CDR2 SQIVND (reference sequence). This CDR3 is 17 amino acids long. CDR3 sequence (DNA): TGTGCCAGTAGTACGGGGACTAGCGGGGGGGTCTGGGAGACCCAGTACTTC. Amino acids: CASSTGTSGGVWETQYF.

The chain carries TRBV10-2 and TRBJ1-5; TRBD1 is a possible D gene (5 bases). CDR1 is WSHSY, CDR2 SAAADI, per germline. The ends were cut back, 6 bases at V and 5 bases at J, with 11 bases in the middle. This CDR3 is 13 amino acids long. The CDR3 DNA follows: TGCGCCAGCAGCGGGGGAAGGTATCAGCCCCAGCATTTT. Encoded protein: CASSGGRYQPQHF.

This clonotype turned up a few times. The J gene is TRBJ2-3, the V gene TRBV6-1; 7 bases line up with TRBD2. Germline lookup yields CDR1 MNHNS and CDR2 SASEGT. This CDR3 spans 15 amino acids. Losses at the gene ends were 6 bases for V and 0 bases for J; bases not matched to a gene: 6. Here the CDR3 reads CASRPGGGSTDTQYF. Written as DNA, the CDR3 is TGTGCCAGCAGGCCTGGGGGGGGAAGCACAGATACGCAGTATTTT.

This clonotype was picked up a small number of times. This rearrangement joins TRBV10-3 to TRBJ1-4, with TRBD1 matching 8 bases. This CDR3 is built from 14 residues. Trimming at V came to 4 bases and at J to 7 bases, leaving 5 bases not matched to a gene. Per the germline V gene, CDR1 is ENHRY and CDR2 is SYGVKD. CDR3 bases: TGTGCCATCAGTGCCCAGGGGGCGATTGAAAAACTGTTTTTT. Translating it yields CAISAQGAIEKLFF.

This clonotype has a handful of counts. The chain uses TRBV5-1 and TRBJ1-2; 9 bases match TRBD1. The ends lost 0 bases at V and 5 bases at J; junction bases unmatched: 5. The CDR3 covers 15 residues. Germline CDR1 SGHRS, CDR2 YFSETQ. CDR3 loop: CASSLEGGQGYGYTF. The CDR3, as DNA: TGCGCCAGCAGCTTGGAAGGGGGACAGGGATATGGCTACACCTTC.

The chain links TRBV19 to TRBJ1-5, with 8 bases matching TRBD1. This CDR3 comprises 13 residues. Germline loops: CDR1 LNHDA, CDR2 SQIVND (reference sequence). The V gene end was trimmed by 6 bases and the J gene end by 9 bases; junction bases not matched to a gene: 7. Here the CDR3 DNA reads TGTGCCAGTAGAGGGACAGGTTCGGGGCCCCAGCATTTT. This sequence encodes CASRGTGSGPQHF.

This clonotype was seen a few times. The chain recombines TRBV2 with TRBJ2-2; D might be TRBD1 or TRBD2, each matching 5 bases. CDR1 and CDR2 (germline): SNHLY, FYNNEI. V was clipped by 1 base and J by 3 bases, with 6 bases between them. This CDR3 has 14 residues. CDR3 DNA: TGTGCCAGCAGTGAAGGGGGGTACACCGGGGAGCTGTTTTTT. It specifies CASSEGGYTGELFF.

V gene TRBV6-5 combines with J gene TRBJ2-2, with 7 bases that match TRBD1. The CDR3 spans 15 residues. V shed 2 bases and J 5 bases; nucleotides not matched to a gene: 5. The germline gives CDR1 MNHEY, CDR2 SVGAGI. CDR3 loop: CASSYDRGRTGELFF. CDR3 coding DNA: TGTGCCAGCAGTTACGATAGGGGGCGTACCGGGGAGCTGTTTTTT.

This clonotype was counted between two and nine times. The V call is TRBV6-4, the J call TRBJ2-2, with 10 positions matching TRBD1. Germline trimming cut 1 base from V and 2 bases from J; bases unmatched to any gene: 4. Per germline, CDR1 MRHNA and CDR2 SNTAGT. This CDR3 has 17 amino acids. The CDR3 region is CASSDFGTGDNTGELFF. The CDR3 region has the DNA TGTGCCAGCAGTGACTTTGGGACAGGGGATAACACCGGGGAGCTGTTTTTT.

In its sample, this clonotype ranks as medium-sized. The V call is TRBV7-8, the J call TRBJ2-7; 9 nucleotides align to TRBD1. The CDR3 has 16 amino acids. The ends lost 1 base at V and 1 base at J; junction bases unmatched: 5. Per germline, CDR1 SGHVS and CDR2 FQNEAQ. The CDR3 coding sequence is TGTGCCAGCAGCTTAGGGGGGGGGACAGGGTCCTACGAGCAGTACTTC. Translated, it gives CASSLGGGTGSYEQYF. The whole variable domain, remainder taken from reference TRBV7-8 and TRBJ2-7, is GAGVSQSPRYKVAKRGQDVALRCDPISGHVSLFWYQQALGQGPEFLTYFQNEAQLDKSGLPSDRFFAERPEGSVSTLKIQRTQQEDSAVYLCASSLGGGTGSYEQYFGPGTRLTVT.

The chain uses TRBV10-3 and TRBJ2-1, with D perhaps TRBD1 (6 bases). Deletions cut 10 bases from V and 7 bases from J, with 17 bases between. There are 13 residues in the CDR3. CDR1 is ENHRY, CDR2 SYGVKD, per germline. The CDR3: CASRGPPRNEQFF. The CDR3 DNA sequence: TGTGCCAGCAGGGGACCCCCTCGGAATGAGCAGTTCTTC.

In this sample, this clonotype turned up a few times. The chain has TRBV19 and TRBJ1-1; TRBD1 matches at 8 bases. This CDR3 comprises 14 residues. CDR1 is LNHDA, CDR2 SQIVND, per germline (reference sequence). J was trimmed by 1 base and V by 5 bases; bases with no gene match: 3. In DNA, the CDR3 is TGTGCCAGTAGTGTCAGGGGGCGGAACACTGAAGCTTTCTTT. Amino acid sequence: CASSVRGRNTEAFF.

This clonotype occurred a few times. This rearrangement joins TRBV6-1 to TRBJ1-5, with D uncertain. Germline CDR1 reads MNHNS; CDR2 reads SASEGT. There are 13 residues in the CDR3. Deletions cut 6 bases from V and 4 bases from J, with 10 bases between. Here the CDR3 reads CASSGRPNQPQHF. CDR3 coding DNA: TGTGCCAGCAGCGGCCGACCGAATCAGCCCCAGCATTTT.

The rearrangement uses TRBV30 and TRBJ1-1, with D hard to call. The V end lost 0 bases, the J end lost 2 bases, and 10 bases lay between the germline ends. CDR1 and CDR2 (germline): GTSNPN, SVGIG (reference sequence). The CDR3 is 14 residues long. The CDR3 DNA follows: TGTGCCTGGAGTGTACGTCGGGAAAACACTGAAGCTTTCTTT. Protein sequence: CAWSVRRENTEAFF.

This clonotype was detected a few times. The gene calls are TRBV11-2 and TRBJ2-7; 8 nucleotides match TRBD1. Germline lookup yields CDR1 SGHAT and CDR2 FQNNGV. The V segment lost 1 base and the J segment 4 bases; nucleotides outside the gene matches: 3. The CDR3 covers 14 residues. As DNA, the CDR3 is TGTGCCAGCAGCTTAGGGACAGGGCCATACGAGCAGTACTTC. This sequence encodes CASSLGTGPYEQYF. Supplemented by reference TRBV11-2 and TRBJ2-7, the full variable domain reads EAGVAQSPRYKIIEKRQSVAFWCNPISGHATLYWYQQILGQGPKLLIQFQNNGVVDDSQLPKDRFSAERLKGVDSTLKIQPAKLEDSAVYLCASSLGTGPYEQYFGPGTRLTVT.

The genes are TRBV2 and TRBJ1-5, with D uncertain. Germline V CDR1 and CDR2: SNHLY, FYNNEI. The CDR3 has 16 amino acids. With 8 bases removed from V and 3 bases from J, the gap between germline ends came to 20 bases. In DNA, the CDR3 is TGTGCCAGCGCCCTCCCGGGTTGGCCCACCAATCAGCCCCAGCATTTT. Encoded protein: CASALPGWPTNQPQHF.

The sample holds a few counts of this clonotype. V usage is TRBV2 and J usage is TRBJ2-5, with D tentatively TRBD1 or TRBD2 (5 bases each). Per germline, CDR1 SNHLY and CDR2 FYNNEI. The V end lost 8 bases, the J end lost 5 bases, and 12 bases lay between the germline ends. This CDR3 comprises 12 residues. CDR3 coding DNA: TGTGCCAGCGGGATAGGGGACGAGACCCAGTACTTC. Translated, it gives CASGIGDETQYF. Full variable domain (outside the CDR3, taken from reference TRBV2 and TRBJ2-5): EPEVTQTPSHQVTQMGQEVILRCVPISNHLYFYWYRQILGQKVEFLVSFYNNEISEKSEIFDDQFSVERPDGSNFTLKIRSTKLEDSAMYFCASGIGDETQYFGPGTRLLVL.